Below, 5 T cell receptor beta chains from the same sample are listed, as sequenced in a study of shared clonotypes between healthy human individuals. The protocol was immunoSEQ multiplex PCR, while the TCRdb copy is restricted to in-frame clones and leaves out a portion. The sample consists of 600,000 or so clones, 85% to 95% of them appearing once. Terminally differentiated effector memory CD45RA+ cells were excluded from the naive CD8 cells, which were CD45RO-negative and positively selected for CCR7. Sample: naive CD8+ T cells sorted from blood. The receptors derive from a woman aged 25-40 years in good health.

The genes are TRBV2 and TRBJ2-1; 11 bases match TRBD2. This CDR3 has 14 residues. The trim removed 5 bases at V and 8 bases at J, leaving 5 bases unmatched. Germline loops: CDR1 SNHLY, CDR2 FYNNEI. The chain's CDR3 is CASSLLAGGYEQFF. The CDR3 nucleotides read TGTGCCAGCAGTCTTCTAGCGGGAGGCTATGAGCAGTTCTTC.

V gene TRBV6-5 combines with J gene TRBJ2-3, with TRBD1 as a possible D gene (5 bases). This CDR3 spans 15 amino acids. With 4 bases removed from V and 0 bases from J, the gap between germline ends came to 11 bases. CDR1 is MNHEY, CDR2 SVGAGI, per germline. For the CDR3, the DNA is TGTGCCAGCAGTTTATCAGGGATTAGCACAGATACGCAGTATTTT. Its protein is CASSLSGISTDTQYF.

J is TRBJ1-1 and V is TRBV7-9; 8 bases are shared with TRBD1. Germline CDR1 SEHNR, CDR2 FQNEAQ (reference sequence). V dropped 5 bases and J dropped 2; count of bases not matched to a gene: 7. The CDR3 covers 15 residues. The CDR3 sequence is CASSARQGSNTEAFF. CDR3 DNA sequence: TGTGCCAGCAGCGCGCGACAGGGGAGTAACACTGAAGCTTTCTTT.

V gene TRBV27 combines with J gene TRBJ2-1; 9 bases agree with TRBD2. This CDR3 is built from 17 residues. Germline assignment: CDR1 MNHEY and CDR2 SMNVEV (reference sequence). Trimming removed 5 bases from V and 3 bases from J; junction bases left unmatched: 11. CDR3 sequence: CASSPTSGGGFYNEQFF. For the CDR3, the DNA is TGTGCCAGCAGTCCGACTAGCGGAGGGGGGTTCTACAATGAGCAGTTCTTC.

CDR3 loop: CASSPGSSRNEQFF. DNA of the CDR3: TGTGCCAGCAGCCCTGGTTCTAGTAGGAATGAGCAGTTCTTC. The J gene is TRBJ2-1, the V gene TRBV13; no clear D. The CDR3 runs 14 residues. Per the germline V gene, CDR1 is PRHDT and CDR2 is FYEKMQ (reference sequence). V lost 5 bases and J lost 7, with 15 bases in between.